This T cell receptor beta chain derives from a study of T cell responses to AZD1222 COVID-19 vaccine. General study findings and limits: In all cases, repertoires were sampled only after the peak T cell response. Nearly half of spike-specific TCRs reportedly go after variant regions that carry no mutations.

Concerning this clone itself: Its target is not known.

Data came from immunoSEQ multiplex PCR; TCRdb stores just in-frame clones and leaves some out. This sample carries some 150,000 clones, more than 85% of them seen once, and the ten largest clones take 5.1%. This material consisted of peripheral blood, taken on day 0 of AZD1222 vaccination. The receptor's source is an adult in good health.

The CDR3 DNA follows: TGTGCCAGCAGTTTAACCCCCGGGGTCGCAGATACGCAGTATTTT. Translated, it gives CASSLTPGVADTQYF. V and J are TRBV28 and TRBJ2-3, with D possibly TRBD2 on 5 matching bases. This CDR3 has 15 residues. The germline gives CDR1 MDHEN, CDR2 SYDVKM. Between the trimmed V and J ends, which lost 2 bases and 4 bases, there was a span of 13 bases.